The clone carrying this T cell receptor beta chain was detected a few times. The data were taken from a study of patients and donors after allogeneic stem cell transplantation. V gave up 7 bases and J gave up 2 bases; unmatched junction bases: 5. Per germline, CDR1 MNHGY and CDR2 SVAAGI. The CDR3 totals 13 residues. TCRdb ran MiXCR on the RT-PCR reads and lists one entry per CDR3 protein. This sample yields about 960,000 distinct CDR3 sequences, of which more than 15% are seen a single time; 6% belongs to the top ten. The sequencing sample was made of blood, either unsorted or a sorted T cell fraction (not recorded which). The V gene is TRBV6-9, the J gene TRBJ2-7, with 7 bases aligning to TRBD1. This receptor was taken from a human donor who was either an allogeneic HSCT recipient or a stem cell or donor lymphocyte infusion donor (not recorded which). It is not recorded whose cells these are; they may come from a transplant donor. The CDR3 spells CASILGGPYEQYF. CDR3 in DNA: TGTGCCAGCATCCTAGGGGGCCCCTACGAGCAGTACTTC.